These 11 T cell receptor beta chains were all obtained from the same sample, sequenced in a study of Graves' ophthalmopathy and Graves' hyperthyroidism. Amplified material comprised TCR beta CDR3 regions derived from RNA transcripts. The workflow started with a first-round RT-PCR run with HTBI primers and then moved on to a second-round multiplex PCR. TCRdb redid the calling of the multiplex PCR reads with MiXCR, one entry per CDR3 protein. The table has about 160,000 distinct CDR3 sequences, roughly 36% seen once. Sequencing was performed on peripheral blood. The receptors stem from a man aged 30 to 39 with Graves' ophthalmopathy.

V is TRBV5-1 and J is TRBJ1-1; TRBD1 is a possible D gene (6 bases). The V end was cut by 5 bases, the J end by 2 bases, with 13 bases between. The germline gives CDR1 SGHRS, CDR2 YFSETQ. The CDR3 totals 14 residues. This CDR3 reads CASSPPQGNTEAFF. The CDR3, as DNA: TGCGCCAGCAGTCCCCCACAGGGAAACACTGAAGCTTTCTTT. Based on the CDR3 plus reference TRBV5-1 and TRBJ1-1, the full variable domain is KAGVTQTPRYLIKTRGQQVTLSCSPISGHRSVSWYQQTPGQGLQFLFEYFSETQRNKGNFPGRFSGRQFSNSRSEMNVSTLELGDSALYLCASSPPQGNTEAFFGQGTRLTVV.

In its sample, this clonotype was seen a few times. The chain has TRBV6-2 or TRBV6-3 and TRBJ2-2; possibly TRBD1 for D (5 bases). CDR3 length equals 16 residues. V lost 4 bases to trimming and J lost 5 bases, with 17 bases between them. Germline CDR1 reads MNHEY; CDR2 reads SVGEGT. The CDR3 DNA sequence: TGTGCCAGCAGTTTTTTAGTGGGCCAGGGAACCGGGGAGCTGTTTTTT. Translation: CASSFLVGQGTGELFF.

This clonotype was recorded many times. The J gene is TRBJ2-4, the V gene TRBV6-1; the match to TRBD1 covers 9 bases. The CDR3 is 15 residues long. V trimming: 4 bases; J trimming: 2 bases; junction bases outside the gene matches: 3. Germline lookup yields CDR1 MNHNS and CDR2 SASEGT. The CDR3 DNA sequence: TGTGCCAGCAGTGTGACAGGGGGAACCAAAAACATTCAGTACTTC. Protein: CASSVTGGTKNIQYF.

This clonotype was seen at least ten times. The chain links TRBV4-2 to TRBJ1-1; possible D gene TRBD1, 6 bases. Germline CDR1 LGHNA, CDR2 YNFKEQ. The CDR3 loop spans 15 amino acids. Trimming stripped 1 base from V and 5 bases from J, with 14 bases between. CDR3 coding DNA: TGTGCCAGCAGCCAAGGGAACAGGGCGGGGACTGAAGCTTTCTTT. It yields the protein CASSQGNRAGTEAFF.

In DNA, the CDR3 is TGTGCCACCAGTCCCGTCGGGAGTGCCGGGGAGCTGTTTTTT. Its translation is CATSPVGSAGELFF. The chain uses TRBV24-1 and TRBJ2-2, with D perhaps TRBD2 (6 bases). In germline, CDR1 is KGHDR, CDR2 SFDVKD. The CDR3 is made up of 14 amino acids. Between the trimmed V and J ends, which lost 6 bases and 6 bases, there was a span of 13 bases.

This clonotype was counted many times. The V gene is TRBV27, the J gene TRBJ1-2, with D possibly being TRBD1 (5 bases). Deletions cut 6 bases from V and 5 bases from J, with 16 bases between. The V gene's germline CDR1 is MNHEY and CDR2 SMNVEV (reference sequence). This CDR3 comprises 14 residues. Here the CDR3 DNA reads TGTGCCAGCAGGCGAAGGGGTTTGCAATATGGCTACACCTTC. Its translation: CASRRRGLQYGYTF.

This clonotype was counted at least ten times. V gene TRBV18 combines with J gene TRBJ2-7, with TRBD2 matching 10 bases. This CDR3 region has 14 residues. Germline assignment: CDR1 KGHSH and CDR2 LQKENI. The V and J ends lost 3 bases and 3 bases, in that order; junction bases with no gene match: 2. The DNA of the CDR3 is TGTGCCAGCTCACCCGGACTAGCGGACTACGAGCAGTACTTC. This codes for CASSPGLADYEQYF.

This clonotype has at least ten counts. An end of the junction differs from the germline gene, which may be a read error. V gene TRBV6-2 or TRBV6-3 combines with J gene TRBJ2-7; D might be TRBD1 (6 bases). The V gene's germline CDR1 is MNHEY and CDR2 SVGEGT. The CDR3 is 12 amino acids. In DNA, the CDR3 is TGTGCCGGCAGCCCAGGGGTGAACGAGCAGTACTTC. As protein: CAGSPGVNEQYF.

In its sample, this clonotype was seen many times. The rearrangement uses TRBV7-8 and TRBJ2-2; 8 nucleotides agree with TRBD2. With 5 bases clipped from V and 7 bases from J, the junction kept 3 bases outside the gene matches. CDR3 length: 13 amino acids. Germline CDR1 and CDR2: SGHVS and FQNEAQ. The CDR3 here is CASSRGGDGELFF. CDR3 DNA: TGTGCCAGCAGCCGGGGGGGGGACGGGGAGCTGTTTTTT.

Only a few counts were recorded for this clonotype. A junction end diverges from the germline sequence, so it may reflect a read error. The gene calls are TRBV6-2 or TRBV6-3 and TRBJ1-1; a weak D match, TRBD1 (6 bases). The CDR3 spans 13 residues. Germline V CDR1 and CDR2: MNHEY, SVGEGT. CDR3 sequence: CASSPTGPTGAFF. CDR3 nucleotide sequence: TGTGCCAGCAGTCCGACAGGCCCGACTGGAGCTTTCTTT.

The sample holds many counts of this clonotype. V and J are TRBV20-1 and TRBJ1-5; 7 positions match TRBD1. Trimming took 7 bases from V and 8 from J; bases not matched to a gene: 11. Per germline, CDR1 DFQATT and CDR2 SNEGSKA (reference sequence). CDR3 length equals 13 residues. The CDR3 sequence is CSVETGVREPQHF. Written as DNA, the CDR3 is TGCAGTGTTGAAACAGGGGTTCGGGAGCCCCAGCATTTT.